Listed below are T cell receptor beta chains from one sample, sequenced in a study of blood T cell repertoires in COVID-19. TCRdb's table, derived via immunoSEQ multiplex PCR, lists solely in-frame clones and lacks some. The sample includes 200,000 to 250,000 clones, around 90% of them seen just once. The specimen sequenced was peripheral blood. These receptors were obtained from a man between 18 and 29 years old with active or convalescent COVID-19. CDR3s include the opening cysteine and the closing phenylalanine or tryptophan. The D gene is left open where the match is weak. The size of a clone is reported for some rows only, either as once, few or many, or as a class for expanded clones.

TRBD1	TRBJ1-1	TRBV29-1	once	TGCAGCGTCGGACAGGGACGGAACACTGAAGCTTTCTTT	CSVGQGRNTEAFF
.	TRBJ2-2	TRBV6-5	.	TGTGCCAGCAGAACCGGGACGAACACCGGGGAGCTGTTTTTT	CASRTGTNTGELFF
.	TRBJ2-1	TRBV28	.	TGTGCCAGCAGTTCAACAGACAGGACCGAAAATGAGCAGTTCTTC	CASSSTDRTENEQFF
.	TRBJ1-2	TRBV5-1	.	TGCGCCACCCAAGAGGGCAGTCCGCCCTATGGCTACACCTTC	CATQEGSPPYGYTF
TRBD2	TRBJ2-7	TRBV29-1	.	TGCAGCGTCCTTAGGACTAGCGGGAGCGAGCAGTACTTC	CSVLRTSGSEQYF
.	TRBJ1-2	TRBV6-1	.	TGTGCCAGCAGTGACCCTGGGAGGGCCTTAAGCTATGGCTACACCTTC	CASSDPGRALSYGYTF
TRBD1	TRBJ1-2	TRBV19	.	TGTGCCAGTAGTATAGATCTGGACAGGTCCATGATCTATGGCTACACCTTC	CASSIDLDRSMIYGYTF
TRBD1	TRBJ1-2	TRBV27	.	TGTGCCAGCAGTTTATCATTCAGGGGGCTAGTAAACGGCTACACCTTC	CASSLSFRGLVNGYTF
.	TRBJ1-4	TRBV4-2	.	TGTGCCAGCAGCCAAGACAGTAATGAAAAACTGTTTTTT	CASSQDSNEKLFF
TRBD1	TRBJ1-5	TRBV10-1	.	TGCGCCAGCAGTGAGTCCCAGGGGGCCGGACAGCCCCAGCATTTT	CASSESQGAGQPQHF
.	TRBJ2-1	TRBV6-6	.	TGTGCCAGCAGTTACGGGACTCCGGACGGAACTGAGCAGTTCTTC	CASSYGTPDGTEQFF
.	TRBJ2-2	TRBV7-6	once	TGTGCCAGCAGCTTAGTTCGTACCGGGGAGCTGTTTTTT	CASSLVRTGELFF
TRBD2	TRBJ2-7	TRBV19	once	TGTGCCAGTAGCCACGGACTAGCGGGATACGAGCAGTACTTC	CASSHGLAGYEQYF
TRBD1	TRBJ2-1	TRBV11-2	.	TGTGCCAGCAGCCCACGACAGGGGTTCTACAATGAGCAGTTCTTC	CASSPRQGFYNEQFF
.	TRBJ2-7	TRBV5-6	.	TGTGCCAGCAACCCTGCAGGGGTGGCCTACGAGCAGTACTTC	CASNPAGVAYEQYF
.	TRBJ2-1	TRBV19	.	TGTGCCAGTAGTCCAGGGGTTATCTACAATGAGCAGTTCTTC	CASSPGVIYNEQFF
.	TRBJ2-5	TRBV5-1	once	TGCGCCAGCAGCTCCCTGACAGGCGCTAGGGAGACCCAGTACTTC	CASSSLTGARETQYF
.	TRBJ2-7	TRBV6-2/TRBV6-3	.	TGTGCCAGCAGTTACTCCAGGGTTTTGTCCTACGAGCAGTACTTC	CASSYSRVLSYEQYF
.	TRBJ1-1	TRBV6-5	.	TGTGCCAGCAGATCGGTTGTGCAGAACACTGAAGCTTTCTTT	CASRSVVQNTEAFF
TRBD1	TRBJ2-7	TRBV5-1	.	TGCGCCAGCAGCCCCCGGGACAGGGGGTCCTACGAGCAGTACTTC	CASSPRDRGSYEQYF
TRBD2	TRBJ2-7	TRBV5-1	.	TGCGCCAGCAGCTTGGGACACGGGAGGACCTACGAGCAGTACTTC	CASSLGHGRTYEQYF
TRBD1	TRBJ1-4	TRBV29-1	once	TGCAGCGTTGTATTCCAGGGGGCGAGGGCTAATGAAAAACTGTTTTTT	CSVVFQGARANEKLFF
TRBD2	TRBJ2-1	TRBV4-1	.	TGCGCCAGCAGCCGTTTAGTAGCGGGAGTAGGAGGAGAGCAGTTCTTC	CASSRLVAGVGGEQFF
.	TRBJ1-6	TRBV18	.	TGTGCCAGCTCCCCCGGGAGGGATTCACCCCTCCACTTT	CASSPGRDSPLHF
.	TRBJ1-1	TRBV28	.	TGTGCCAGCAGCCTTAGGGGGGGCGGATTAACTGAAGCTTTCTTT	CASSLRGGGLTEAFF
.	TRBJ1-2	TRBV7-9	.	TGTGCCAGCAGCTTGGACAGCTATGGCTACACCTTC	CASSLDSYGYTF
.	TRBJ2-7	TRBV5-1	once	TGCGCCAGCAGCTTGACGGGTCCACGCTACGAGCAGTACTTC	CASSLTGPRYEQYF
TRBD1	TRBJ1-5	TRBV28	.	TGTGCCAGCGGGGACAGGGTATCTCTGAATAGCAATCAGCCCCAGCATTTT	CASGDRVSLNSNQPQHF
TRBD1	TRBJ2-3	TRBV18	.	TGTGCCAGCTCTGACAGGGGGACAGATACGCAGTATTTT	CASSDRGTDTQYF
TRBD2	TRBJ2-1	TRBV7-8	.	TGTGCCAGCATCAGGACTAGCGGGAGTAGGAGGCAGTTCTTC	CASIRTSGSRRQFF
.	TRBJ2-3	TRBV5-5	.	TGTGCCAGCACCGGACTCGGCATAGATACGCAGTATTTT	CASTGLGIDTQYF
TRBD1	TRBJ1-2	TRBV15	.	TGTGCCACCAGCGGGAGATTCCAGGGGGGTGCCTATGGCTACACCTTC	CATSGRFQGGAYGYTF
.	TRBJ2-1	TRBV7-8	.	TGTGCCAGCAGCTTAGGGAGGAACAATGAGCAGTTCTTC	CASSLGRNNEQFF
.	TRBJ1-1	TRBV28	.	TGTGCCAGCAGTTTAGGGTGGAGGGAAGCTTTCTTT	CASSLGWREAFF
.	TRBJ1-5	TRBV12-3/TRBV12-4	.	TGTGCCAGCAGTTGGGGGGAAGGTCAGCCCCAGCATTTT	CASSWGEGQPQHF
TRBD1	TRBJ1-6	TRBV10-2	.	TGCGCCAGCAGTGAGTCATGGACAGGGGCGAATAATTCACCCCTCCACTTT	CASSESWTGANNSPLHF
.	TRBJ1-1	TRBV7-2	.	TGTGCCAGCAGCACAAAGGAGGCGTTGAACACTGAAGCTTTCTTT	CASSTKEALNTEAFF
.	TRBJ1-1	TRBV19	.	TGTGCCACTTACCTAGGGGGGGCAATGAACACTGAAGCTTTCTTT	CATYLGGAMNTEAFF
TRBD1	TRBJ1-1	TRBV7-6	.	TGTGCCAGCAGCTTAGAAATCACGACAGGGGGCGCGGACACTGAAGCTTTCTTT	CASSLEITTGGADTEAFF
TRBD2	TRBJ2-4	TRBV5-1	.	TGCGCCAGCAGCCTGGGACTAGGACTAGGGGGGGCCAAAAACATTCAGTACTTC	CASSLGLGLGGAKNIQYF
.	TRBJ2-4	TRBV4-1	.	TGCGCCAGCAGCCAATATGAATTGGACAATAAAAACATTCAGTACTTC	CASSQYELDNKNIQYF